These 18 T cell receptor beta chains came from one sample sequenced in a study of tumor-infiltrating lymphocytes in primary liver carcinoma. cDNA specific to TCR beta was made from 500 ng of total RNA, with a constant-region primer employed for priming. A slightly modified ARM-PCR protocol with three nested multiplex PCR rounds produced these TCR beta libraries. Primers for the first two PCR rounds were TRBV1-TRBV30 forward primers and a C-beta reverse primer (around 10 cycles per round). One entry per CDR3 protein results from TCRdb running MiXCR on the multiplex PCR reads. The table shows tens of thousands of distinct CDR3 sequences, with about three quarters occurring only once. Taking roughly 20-32 mg of unsorted bulk tissue, the authors co-extracted RNA and DNA. Sequenced input: liver tumor tissue from sampling region 2. Specified subset: tumor region T2, inferior pole. The receptors originated from a man aged 35 to 55 with primary liver carcinoma and hepatitis B virus infection.

Many counts were recorded for this clonotype. The chain recombines TRBV7-2 with TRBJ2-3; 8 positions agree with TRBD2. The CDR3 totals 13 residues. With V trimmed by 6 bases and J by 4 bases, 3 bases remained unmatched. Germline CDR1 reads SGHTA; CDR2 reads FQGNSA. CDR3 region: CASRIGRADTQYF. CDR3 sequence (DNA): TGTGCCAGCAGGATCGGGAGGGCAGATACGCAGTATTTT.

This chain joins TRBV20-1 and TRBJ2-5; perhaps D is TRBD1 or TRBD2 (5 bases each). CDR1 is DFQATT, CDR2 SNEGSKA, per germline (reference sequence). V was shortened by 3 bases and J by 2 bases, with 10 bases between the two germline ends. This CDR3 region has 13 residues. CDR3 region: CSARGPNQETQYF. CDR3 bases: TGCAGTGCTAGGGGACCGAATCAAGAGACCCAGTACTTC.

The chain recombines TRBV29-1 with TRBJ2-2; a possible D gene is TRBD1 (6 bases). V was pared by 5 bases and J by 12 bases, with 16 bases between. The CDR3 is 12 residues long. Germline V lookup: CDR1 SQVTM, CDR2 ANQGSEA. CDR3 nucleotide sequence: TGCAGCGTTTTAGCAGGTACAGGGAAGCTGTTTTTT. It specifies CSVLAGTGKLFF.

This clonotype was seen more than once but under ten times. Since a much larger clone is just one base distant, this may be a read error. The chain combines TRBV5-1 with TRBJ2-5; the D gene is possibly TRBD1 (5 bases). The CDR3 is 15 residues long. The germline V gene encodes CDR1 SGHRS and CDR2 YFSETQ. Trimming cost V 4 bases and J 5 bases, with 18 bases left between them. CDR3 loop: CASSEIPSNRETQYF. DNA of the CDR3: TGCGCCAGCAGCGAGATCCCCTCCAACAGGGAGACCCAGTACTTC.

This clonotype turned up a few times. Germline is not matched at one junction end, which may reflect a read error. The chain links TRBV12-3 or TRBV12-4 to TRBJ2-5; TRBD2 agrees at 8 bases. The CDR3 runs 16 residues. CDR3 residues: CTSRRGTSGIQETQYF. The CDR3, as DNA: TGTACCAGCAGACGAGGAACTAGCGGAATCCAAGAGACCCAGTACTTC.

The sample holds many counts of this clonotype. The chain couples TRBV7-9 to TRBJ1-1; D is uncertain. With 3 bases removed from V and 5 bases from J, the gap between germline ends came to 7 bases. This CDR3 comprises 12 residues. From germline, CDR1 is SEHNR and CDR2 FQNEAQ (reference sequence). DNA for the CDR3: TGTGCCAGCAGCTTGAGCGAGACTGAAGCTTTCTTT. Amino acids: CASSLSETEAFF.

Sample share makes this clonotype medium-sized. CDR3 in DNA: TGTGCCAGCAGTACTAAAGACGAGCAGTACTTC. Translation gives CASSTKDEQYF. The genes are TRBV6-6 and TRBJ2-7; no definite D call. The V gene's germline CDR1 is MNHNY and CDR2 SVGAGI (reference sequence). The CDR3 runs 11 residues. V lost 5 bases and J lost 5, with 7 bases in between.

Comments on this clonotype: The junction does not match germline at one end; this may be a read error. The chain employs TRBV6-2 or TRBV6-3 and TRBJ1-2, with D hard to call. The CDR3 has 14 residues. CDR1 MNHEY and CDR2 SVGEGT come from the germline V gene. CDR3 nucleotide sequence: TGTGCAAGCTGCTCCGGACCAATGAACTATGGCTATACCTTC. This encodes CASCSGPMNYGYTF.

Concerning this clonotype itself: The junction shows a germline mismatch at one end, possibly a read error. The CDR3 nucleotides read TGTGCCAGCAGCTTCCGGGGACCGCTGGACAATGAGCCGCTCTTC. It translates to CASSFRGPLDNEPLF. The chain joins TRBV11-1 to TRBJ2-1; D could derive from TRBD1 or TRBD2 (5 bases each). This CDR3 has 15 residues. From germline, CDR1 is SGHAT and CDR2 FQDESV (reference sequence). The whole variable domain, remainder taken from reference TRBV11-1 and TRBJ2-1, is EAEVAQSPRYKITEKSQAVAFWCDPISGHATLYWYRQILGQGPELLVQFQDESVVDDSQLPKDRFSAERLKGVDSTLKIQPAELGDSAMYLCASSFRGPLDNEPLFGPGTRLTVL.

As concerns this clonotype: The junction does not match germline at one end; this may be a read error. V usage is TRBV10-2 and J usage is TRBJ2-5; D uncertain. This CDR3 contains 15 residues. The germline V gene has CDR1 WSHSY and CDR2 SAAADI. The CDR3 loop is CASTLSPAIEEIQYF. The CDR3 nucleotides are TGCGCCAGCACACTCAGTCCTGCGATAGAAGAGATCCAGTACTTC.

This clonotype was detected ten times or more. This chain joins TRBV2 and TRBJ1-1; tentative D call: TRBD1 (6 bases). Deletions cut 4 bases from V and 5 bases from J, with 14 bases between. This CDR3 region has 14 residues. The germline V gene has CDR1 SNHLY and CDR2 FYNNEI. CDR3 sequence reads: CASSASGGLTEAFF. The CDR3 DNA reads TGTGCCAGCAGTGCCAGTGGGGGCTTGACTGAAGCTTTCTTT. Combining the CDR3 with reference TRBV2 and TRBJ1-1 gives the whole variable domain EPEVTQTPSHQVTQMGQEVILRCVPISNHLYFYWYRQILGQKVEFLVSFYNNEISEKSEIFDDQFSVERPDGSNFTLKIRSTKLEDSAMYFCASSASGGLTEAFFGQGTRLTVV.

As for this clonotype: Here the CDR3 omits its conserved ending phenylalanine or tryptophan, so a read error is the likely source. This sequence joins TRBV5-5 and TRBJ2-3; D might be TRBD1 (5 bases). V shed 1 base and J shed 1 base, with 16 bases lying between them. CDR1 is SGHKS and CDR2 is YYEKEE in the germline V gene (reference sequence). The CDR3 is 17 residues long. The CDR3 loop is CASSLLQGAVRTDTQYS. The CDR3 DNA is TGTGCCAGCAGCTTGCTTCAAGGGGCGGTACGCACAGATACGCAGTATTCT.

This clonotype is labeled as medium-sized. CDR3 coding DNA: TGTGCCAGCAGTGGGACAGGGGGTTCCTACAATGAGCAGTTCTTC. Amino acid sequence: CASSGTGGSYNEQFF. The chain is built from TRBV12-3 or TRBV12-4 and TRBJ2-1; 11 nucleotides agree with TRBD1. The CDR3 is 15 residues long. Trimming cost V 5 bases and J 1 base; bases outside gene matches: 1.

In regard to this clonotype: Germline and junction disagree at one end, which may indicate a read error. This sequence joins TRBV14 and TRBJ2-6; D gene unclear. This CDR3 spans 20 amino acids. Per the germline V gene, CDR1 is SGHDN and CDR2 is FVKESK. The CDR3 nucleotides read TGTGCCAGCAGCCAAGATACGGTGTCGACTCTTAGCTCTGGGACCAACGTCCTGACTTTC. It is translated as CASSQDTVSTLSSGTNVLTF.

The chain's CDR3 is CASSLGRGMRPPYGYTF. CDR3 nucleotide sequence: TGTGCCAGCAGCTTGGGACGGGGGATGCGCCCCCCCTATGGCTACACCTTC. V and J are TRBV5-6 and TRBJ1-2; tentative D call: TRBD1 (5 bases). This CDR3 has 17 amino acids. The germline CDR1 and CDR2 sequences are SGHDT and YYEEEE. V was cut by 0 bases and J by 4 bases, with 19 bases left in between.

With respect to this clonotype: This sequence may be a read error, since a much larger clone differs from it by one base. The rearrangement uses TRBV19 and TRBJ2-1; 8 bases align to TRBD2. Germline CDR1 is LNHDA and CDR2 is SQIVND (reference sequence). CDR3 length equals 12 residues. The CDR3 sequence: CACSGVRGEQFF. The CDR3 DNA sequence: TGTGCCTGTAGCGGGGTCCGGGGTGAGCAGTTCTTC.

Concerning this clonotype itself: Germline and junction disagree at one end, which may indicate a read error. The CDR3 nucleotides are TGTGACAGCTGCTTATCACTCCCTAGTCATGAGCAGTTCTTC. It codes for CDSCLSLPSHEQFF. The chain couples TRBV7-9 to TRBJ2-1; D unresolved. Germline V gene data show CDR1 as SEHNR and CDR2 as FQNEAQ (reference sequence). The CDR3 is 14 residues long.

Note on this clonotype: An end of the junction does not agree with germline; a read error may underlie this. The chain is built from TRBV5-4 and TRBJ2-2, with D perhaps matching TRBD1 or TRBD2 (5 bases each). The CDR3 covers 13 residues. Germline CDR1 SGHNT, CDR2 YYREEE (reference sequence). The CDR3 DNA is TGTGTCAGCAGGGCCGGTAGGACTGGGGAGCTGTTTTTT. Translating it yields CVSRAGRTGELFF.